A single sample gave rise to the 6 T cell receptor beta chains below, sequenced in a study of T cell repertoires and leukemia-associated antigens. TCRdb recomputed calls from the 5' RACE reads with MiXCR, one row per CDR3 protein. The sample includes 10,000 to 12,000 distinct CDR3 sequences, roughly 43% of them seen just once. These receptors have no identified antigens. Sequencing input: CD3+ T cells sorted from blood and cultured. The receptors originated from a female donor in good health.

The chain is built from TRBV5-1 and TRBJ2-7, with D unclear. The CDR3 runs 14 residues. Germline V CDR1 and CDR2: SGHRS, YFSETQ. Between the trimmed V and J ends, which lost 3 bases and 6 bases, there was a span of 16 bases. The CDR3 DNA sequence: TGCGCCAGCAGCTCCATTGAGACGCCCTCCGAGCAGTACTTC. Its protein product is CASSSIETPSEQYF.

Judged by abundance, this clonotype is medium-sized. The chain couples TRBV6-6 to TRBJ1-1; D might be TRBD1 (5 bases). V was shortened by 0 bases and J by 1 base, with 12 bases between the two germline ends. The germline V gene has CDR1 MNHNY and CDR2 SVGAGI (reference sequence). This CDR3 is 16 amino acids long. The CDR3, as DNA: TGTGCCAGCAGTTACTCGAGGGAGGGGTGGAACACTGAAGCTTTCTTT. Amino acids: CASSYSREGWNTEAFF.

The chain joins TRBV5-1 to TRBJ2-1, with 7 nucleotides matching TRBD2. V lost 0 bases, J lost 7 bases, and 4 bases stayed unmatched. The CDR3 is 14 amino acids. Germline-derived CDR1 and CDR2 are SGHRS and YFSETQ. CDR3 DNA: TGCGCCAGCAGCTTGGAAAGCGGGATGAATGAGCAGTTCTTC. Translating it yields CASSLESGMNEQFF.

This clonotype was seen many times. This chain connects TRBV5-1 to TRBJ2-1; D may match TRBD1 or TRBD2 (5 bases each). This CDR3 has 17 amino acids. Trimming shortened V by 4 bases and J by 1 base, and 18 bases separated the two germline ends. Germline V gives CDR1 SGHRS, CDR2 YFSETQ. The CDR3 sequence: CASSAQGAGVSYNEQFF. The CDR3 DNA sequence: TGCGCCAGCAGCGCGCAGGGAGCAGGAGTGTCCTACAATGAGCAGTTCTTC.

Note on this clonotype: At one end, the junction sequence differs from germline, possibly due to a read error. CDR3 region: CASSQGVGVTQYF. CDR3 nucleotides: TGTGCTAGCAGCCAAGGCGTGGGCGTGACGCAGTACTTC. V usage is TRBV3-1 and J usage is TRBJ2-7; D gene ambiguous. Germline assignment: CDR1 LGHDT and CDR2 YNNKEL (reference sequence). This CDR3 region has 13 residues.

This clonotype has just a few counts. The chain links TRBV4-1 to TRBJ2-1, with a tentative D call TRBD1 (6 bases). Germline V gene lookup returns CDR1 MGHRA and CDR2 YSYEKL. The CDR3 contains 13 residues. Trimming cost V 2 bases and J 7 bases, with 9 bases left between them. The CDR3 DNA follows: TGCGCCAGCAGCCAAACTCAGGGGAATGAGCAGTTCTTC. Encoded protein: CASSQTQGNEQFF.